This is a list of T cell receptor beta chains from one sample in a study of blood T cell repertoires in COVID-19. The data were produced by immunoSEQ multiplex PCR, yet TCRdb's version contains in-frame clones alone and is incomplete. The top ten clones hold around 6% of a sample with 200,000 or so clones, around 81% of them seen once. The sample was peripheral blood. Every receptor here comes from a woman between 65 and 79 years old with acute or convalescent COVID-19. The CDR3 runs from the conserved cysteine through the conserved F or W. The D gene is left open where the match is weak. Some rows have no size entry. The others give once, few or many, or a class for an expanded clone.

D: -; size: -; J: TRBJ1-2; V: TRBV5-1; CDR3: CASSLDSQPTIFYGYTF; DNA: TGCGCCAGCAGCTTGGACAGCCAGCCTACAATCTTCTATGGCTACACCTTC
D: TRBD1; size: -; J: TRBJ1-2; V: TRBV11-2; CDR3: CASSLDYGQGNGYTF; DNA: TGTGCCAGCAGCTTAGATTACGGACAGGGGAATGGCTACACCTTC
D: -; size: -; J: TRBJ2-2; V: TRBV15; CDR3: CATSSRLATVRTGELFF; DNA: TGTGCCACCAGCAGCCGTTTGGCGACAGTCCGCACCGGGGAGCTGTTTTTT
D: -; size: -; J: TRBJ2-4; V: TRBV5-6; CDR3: CASSLRGIAKNIQYF; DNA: TGTGCCAGCAGCTTAAGGGGGATAGCCAAAAACATTCAGTACTTC
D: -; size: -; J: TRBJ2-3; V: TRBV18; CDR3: CASSPGAAGITDTQYF; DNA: TGTGCCAGCTCACCGGGCGCCGCGGGAATCACAGATACGCAGTATTTT
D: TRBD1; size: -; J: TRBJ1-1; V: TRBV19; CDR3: CASSRDRVNTEAFF; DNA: TGTGCCAGTAGTAGGGACAGGGTGAACACTGAAGCTTTCTTT
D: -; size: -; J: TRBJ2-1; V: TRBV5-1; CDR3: CASSLGGFPNEQFF; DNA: TGCGCCAGCAGCTTAGGGGGTTTTCCCAATGAGCAGTTCTTC
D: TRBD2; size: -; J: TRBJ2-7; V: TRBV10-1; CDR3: CASSEGGLAAYEQYF; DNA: TGCGCCAGCAGTGAGGGGGGACTAGCGGCGTACGAGCAGTACTTC
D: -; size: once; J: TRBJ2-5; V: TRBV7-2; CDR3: CASSLGRQGGETQYF; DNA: TGTGCCAGCAGCTTAGGAAGGCAGGGCGGAGAGACCCAGTACTTC
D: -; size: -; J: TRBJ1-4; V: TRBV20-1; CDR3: CSASLNEKLFF; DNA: TGCAGTGCTAGTCTTAATGAAAAACTGTTTTTT
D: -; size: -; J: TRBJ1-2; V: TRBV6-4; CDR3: CASSDSSAPQRGYTF; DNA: TGTGCCAGCAGTGACTCCTCTGCTCCACAGAGAGGCTACACCTTC
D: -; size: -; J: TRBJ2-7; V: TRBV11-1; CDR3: CASSSQGFSSYEQYF; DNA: TGTGCCAGCAGCTCACAGGGCTTTAGCTCCTACGAGCAGTACTTC
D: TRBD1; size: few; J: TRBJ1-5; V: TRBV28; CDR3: CASSLMGGRGMSNQPQHF; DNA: TGTGCCAGCAGTTTAATGGGGGGCAGGGGGATGAGCAATCAGCCCCAGCATTTT
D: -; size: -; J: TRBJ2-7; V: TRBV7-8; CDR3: CATGISYEQYF; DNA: TGTGCCACGGGGATCTCCTACGAGCAGTACTTC
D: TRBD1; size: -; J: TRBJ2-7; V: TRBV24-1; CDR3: CATSGTGTGGYEQYF; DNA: TGTGCCACCAGTGGGACAGGGACAGGGGGCTACGAGCAGTACTTC
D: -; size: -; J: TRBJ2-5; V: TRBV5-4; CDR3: CASSLGRGGEETQYF; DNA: TGTGCCAGCAGCTTGGGGAGGGGTGGAGAAGAGACCCAGTACTTC
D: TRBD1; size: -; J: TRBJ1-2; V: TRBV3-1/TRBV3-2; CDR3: CASSQGTGGYGGYTF; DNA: TGTGCCAGCAGCCAAGGGACAGGGGGATATGGCGGCTACACCTTC
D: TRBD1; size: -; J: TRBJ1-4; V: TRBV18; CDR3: CASLPSTGANEKLFF; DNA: TGTGCCAGCCTTCCATCGACAGGGGCTAATGAAAAACTGTTTTTT
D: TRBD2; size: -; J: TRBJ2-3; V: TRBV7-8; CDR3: CASSASSGRGDTQYF; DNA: TGTGCCAGCAGCGCCTCTAGCGGGAGAGGTGATACGCAGTATTTT
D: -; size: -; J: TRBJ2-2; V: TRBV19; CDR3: CASRRLDGPGELFF; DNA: TGTGCCAGTAGGCGACTAGACGGGCCCGGGGAGCTGTTTTTT
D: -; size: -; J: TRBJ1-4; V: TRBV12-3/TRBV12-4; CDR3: CASSLGGEEKLFF; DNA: TGTGCCAGCAGCCTCGGGGGGGAAGAAAAACTGTTTTTT
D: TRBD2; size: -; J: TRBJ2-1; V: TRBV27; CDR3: CASRRAGGNLYNEQFF; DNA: TGTGCCAGCAGGCGGGCGGGAGGAAACTTATACAATGAGCAGTTCTTC
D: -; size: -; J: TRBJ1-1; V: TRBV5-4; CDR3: CASSLGQGSTEAFF; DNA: TGTGCCAGCAGCTTAGGGCAGGGTAGCACTGAAGCTTTCTTT
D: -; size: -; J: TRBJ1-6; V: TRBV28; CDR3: CASSPRTGFNSPLHF; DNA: TGTGCCAGCAGTCCAAGGACTGGTTTTAATTCACCCCTCCACTTT
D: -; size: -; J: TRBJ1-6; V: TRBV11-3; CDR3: CASSRTDNSPLHF; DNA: TGTGCCAGCAGCCGGACAGATAATTCACCCCTCCACTTT
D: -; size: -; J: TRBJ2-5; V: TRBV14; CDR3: CASSQLGLQSETQYF; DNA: TGTGCCAGCAGCCAACTCGGTTTGCAAAGCGAGACCCAGTACTTC
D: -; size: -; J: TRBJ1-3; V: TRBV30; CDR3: CAWSRRVSGNTIYF; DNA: TGTGCCTGGAGTAGGAGGGTCTCTGGAAACACCATATATTTT
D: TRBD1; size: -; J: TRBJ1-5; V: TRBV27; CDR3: CASRRSGTEHQPQHF; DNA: TGTGCCAGCAGGAGGTCCGGGACAGAGCATCAGCCCCAGCATTTT
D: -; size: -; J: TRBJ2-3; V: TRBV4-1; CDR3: CASSPRGRSFTDTQYF; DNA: TGCGCCAGCAGCCCCAGGGGCCGTAGCTTCACAGATACGCAGTATTTT
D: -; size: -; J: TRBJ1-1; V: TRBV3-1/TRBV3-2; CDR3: CASSQDFGQQEAFF; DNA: TGTGCCAGCAGCCAAGATTTTGGACAGCAGGAAGCTTTCTTT
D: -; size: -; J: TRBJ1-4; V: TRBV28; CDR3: CASRGAPTVANEKLFF; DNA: TGTGCCAGCAGGGGGGCCCCCACGGTGGCTAATGAAAAACTGTTTTTT
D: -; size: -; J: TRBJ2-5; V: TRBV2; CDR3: CASIGTGIETQYF; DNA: TGTGCCAGCATAGGAACAGGGATCGAGACCCAGTACTTC
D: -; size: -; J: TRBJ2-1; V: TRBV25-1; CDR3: CASSAGYEQFF; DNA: TGTGCCAGCAGTGCAGGGTATGAGCAGTTCTTC
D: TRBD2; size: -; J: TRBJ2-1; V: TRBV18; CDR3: CASSPSAGGNNEQFF; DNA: TGTGCCAGCTCACCATCAGCGGGAGGGAACAATGAGCAGTTCTTC
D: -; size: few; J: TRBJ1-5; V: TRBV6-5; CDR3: CASSDGYSNQPQHF; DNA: TGTGCCAGCAGCGACGGGTATAGCAATCAGCCCCAGCATTTT
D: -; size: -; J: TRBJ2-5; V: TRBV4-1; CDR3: CASSQDQASPETQYF; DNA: TGCGCCAGCAGCCAAGACCAGGCTAGCCCAGAGACCCAGTACTTC
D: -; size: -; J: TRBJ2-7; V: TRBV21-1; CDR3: CASSKDTGACYEQYF; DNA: TGTGCCAGCAGCAAAGACACAGGGGCATGCTACGAGCAGTACTTC
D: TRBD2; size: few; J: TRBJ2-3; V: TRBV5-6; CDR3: CASSLRLAGSTDTQYF; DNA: TGTGCCAGCAGCCTGAGACTAGCGGGGTCCACAGATACGCAGTATTTT
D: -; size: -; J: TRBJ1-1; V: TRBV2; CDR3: CASERGGKLNTEAFF; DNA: TGTGCCAGCGAGAGGGGGGGGAAGCTGAACACTGAAGCTTTCTTT
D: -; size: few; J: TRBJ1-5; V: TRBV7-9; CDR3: CASSRDNPNQPQHF; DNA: TGTGCCAGCAGCCGGGACAACCCCAATCAGCCCCAGCATTTT
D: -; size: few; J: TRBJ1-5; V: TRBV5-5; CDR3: CASSSGLSNQPQHF; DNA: TGTGCCAGCAGCTCAGGGTTGAGCAATCAGCCCCAGCATTTT
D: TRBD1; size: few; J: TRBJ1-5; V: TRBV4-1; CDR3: CASPGQMSQPQHF; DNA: TGCGCCAGCCCGGGACAGATGAGTCAGCCCCAGCATTTT
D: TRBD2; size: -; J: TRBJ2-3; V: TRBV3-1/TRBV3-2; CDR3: CASSQMTSATQYF; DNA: TGTGCCAGCAGCCAAATGACTAGCGCTACGCAGTATTTT
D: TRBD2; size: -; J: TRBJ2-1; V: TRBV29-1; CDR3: CSVDSGTSGNVYNEQFF; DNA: TGCAGCGTTGATTCGGGGACTAGCGGGAACGTATACAATGAGCAGTTCTTC
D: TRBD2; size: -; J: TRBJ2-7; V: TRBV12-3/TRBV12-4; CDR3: CASSLLAGDEQYF; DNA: TGTGCCAGCAGTTTACTAGCGGGAGACGAGCAGTACTTC
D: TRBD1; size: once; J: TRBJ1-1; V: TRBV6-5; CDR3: CASSSSGGWTEAFF; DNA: TGTGCCAGCAGTAGTTCAGGGGGTTGGACTGAAGCTTTCTTT